This is a list of T cell receptor beta chains from one sample in a study of blood T cell repertoires in COVID-19. Sequencing used immunoSEQ multiplex PCR; TCRdb keeps in-frame clones, though not all of them. Seen here are more than 200,000 clones, 84% observed once, and the top ten hold 1.8%. Sequencing was done on a sample of PBMCs or T cells enriched from blood (not recorded which). Every receptor here comes from a man in his fifties or sixties who had recovered from COVID-19. The CDR3 runs from the conserved cysteine through the conserved F or W. Fields, in order: J gene, V gene, D gene, clone size, CDR3 protein, CDR3 DNA. The D gene is left open where the match is weak. A row's size may be missing; if present it is once, few, many or a size class.

J: TRBJ1-2
V: TRBV2
D: -
size: once
CDR3: CASSEFAGLLYGYTF
DNA: TGTGCCAGCAGTGAATTCGCAGGCCTACTCTATGGCTACACCTTC

J: TRBJ1-4
V: TRBV5-1
D: -
size: once
CDR3: CASSLTGSDEKLFF
DNA: TGCGCCAGCAGCTTAACAGGGTCCGATGAAAAACTGTTTTTT

J: TRBJ1-2
V: TRBV5-1
D: TRBD1
size: once
CDR3: CASSLEGRGLDGYTF
DNA: TGCGCCAGCAGCTTGGAAGGCAGGGGGCTCGATGGCTACACCTTC

J: TRBJ2-2
V: TRBV11-3
D: TRBD1
size: -
CDR3: CASSPRQGDTGELFF
DNA: TGTGCCAGCAGCCCCAGACAGGGGGACACCGGGGAGCTGTTTTTT

J: TRBJ1-1
V: TRBV6-6
D: -
size: once
CDR3: CASSYPGKDTEAFF
DNA: TGTGCCAGCAGTTATCCGGGGAAAGACACTGAAGCTTTCTTT

J: TRBJ1-1
V: TRBV5-5
D: TRBD1
size: -
CDR3: CASSLAGLTGGNTEAFF
DNA: TGTGCCAGCAGCTTGGCTGGATTGACAGGGGGGAACACTGAAGCTTTCTTT

J: TRBJ2-3
V: TRBV18
D: -
size: -
CDR3: CASSPSRGITDTQYF
DNA: TGTGCCAGCTCACCAAGTCGGGGGATCACAGATACGCAGTATTTT

J: TRBJ1-1
V: TRBV7-9
D: -
size: -
CDR3: CASSLMGGDTEAFF
DNA: TGTGCCAGCAGCTTAATGGGGGGAGACACTGAAGCTTTCTTT

J: TRBJ1-5
V: TRBV24-1
D: TRBD1
size: few
CDR3: CATSDTGGQGSNQPQHF
DNA: TGTGCCACCAGTGACACAGGAGGACAGGGGTCAAATCAGCCCCAGCATTTT

J: TRBJ1-2
V: TRBV7-2
D: -
size: -
CDR3: CASSLGREARGYTF
DNA: TGTGCCAGCAGCTTAGGCAGGGAGGCTCGGGGCTACACCTTC

J: TRBJ1-4
V: TRBV9
D: -
size: -
CDR3: CASSVGGTGGDEKLFF
DNA: TGTGCCAGCAGCGTCGGTGGCACCGGGGGGGATGAAAAACTGTTTTTT

J: TRBJ1-1
V: TRBV7-9
D: TRBD1
size: -
CDR3: CASSLAGGAEGEAFF
DNA: TGTGCCAGCAGCTTGGCAGGGGGCGCAGAGGGTGAAGCTTTCTTT

J: TRBJ1-2
V: TRBV5-6
D: -
size: -
CDR3: CASSLGQPTYGYTF
DNA: TGTGCCAGCAGCTTGGGACAGCCGACTTATGGCTACACCTTC

J: TRBJ1-6
V: TRBV30
D: -
size: -
CDR3: CAWSADRGRNSPLHF
DNA: TGTGCCTGGAGCGCGGACAGAGGACGAAATTCACCCCTCCACTTT

J: TRBJ1-6
V: TRBV4-1
D: -
size: -
CDR3: CASSFDSPQNSPLHF
DNA: TGCGCCAGCAGCTTTGACAGCCCCCAGAATTCACCCCTCCACTTT

J: TRBJ2-3
V: TRBV13
D: -
size: -
CDR3: CASSGAGSPPTDTQYF
DNA: TGTGCCAGCAGTGGGGCCGGGTCGCCCCCCACAGATACGCAGTATTTT

J: TRBJ1-5
V: TRBV12-3/TRBV12-4
D: -
size: -
CDR3: CASSWTVQPQHF
DNA: TGTGCCAGCAGTTGGACAGTCCAGCCCCAGCATTTT

J: TRBJ2-3
V: TRBV4-3
D: -
size: -
CDR3: CASSQEWASTDTQYF
DNA: TGCGCCAGCAGCCAAGAGTGGGCCAGCACAGATACGCAGTATTTT

J: TRBJ2-3
V: TRBV2
D: TRBD2
size: -
CDR3: CASRRTSGASTDTQYF
DNA: TGTGCCAGCCGAAGGACTAGCGGGGCTAGCACAGATACGCAGTATTTT

J: TRBJ2-5
V: TRBV2
D: TRBD1
size: -
CDR3: CASSRQGAGETQYF
DNA: TGTGCCAGCAGTCGACAGGGGGCTGGAGAGACCCAGTACTTC

J: TRBJ1-2
V: TRBV25-1
D: TRBD1
size: -
CDR3: CASSGGTGKVYGYTF
DNA: TGTGCCAGCAGTGGCGGGACAGGGAAAGTCTATGGCTACACCTTC

J: TRBJ2-5
V: TRBV5-1
D: TRBD1
size: -
CDR3: CASSKGDRGQETQYF
DNA: TGCGCCAGCAGCAAAGGGGACAGGGGACAAGAGACCCAGTACTTC

J: TRBJ2-1
V: TRBV19
D: -
size: -
CDR3: CASSIDLERAEQFF
DNA: TGTGCCAGTAGTATAGATCTAGAGAGGGCTGAGCAGTTCTTC

J: TRBJ2-2
V: TRBV5-5
D: -
size: -
CDR3: CASSPHQGTTTGELFF
DNA: TGTGCCAGCAGCCCCCACCAGGGCACAACCACCGGGGAGCTGTTTTTT